These T cell receptor beta chains were read from a single sample in a study of post-analysis software for immune sequencing data. Each CDR3 protein is one row after TCRdb ran MiXCR on the PCR reads. The sample lists roughly 700,000 distinct CDR3 sequences; 25% to 30% were seen once. The sample consisted of blood. The receptors were gathered from a girl between 5 and 17 years old with multiple sclerosis. Each CDR3 is given with its conserved first and last residue. The D gene is left open where the match is weak. Size values are once, few and many counts, or a class for expanded clones, and some rows have none.

TRBJ1-4	TRBD1	TRBV7-2	few	CASSLAGQGGEKLFF	TGTGCCAGCAGCTTAGCCGGACAGGGTGGAGAAAAACTGTTTTTT
TRBJ2-1	TRBD2	TRBV5-8	NA	CASSQRGLAASYNEQFF	TGTGCCAGCAGCCAGAGAGGACTAGCGGCCTCCTACAATGAGCAGTTCTTC
TRBJ2-7	NA	TRBV10-3	many	CAISAQGPPYEQYF	TGTGCCATCAGTGCCCAGGGGCCCCCCTACGAGCAGTACTTC
TRBJ2-2	TRBD2	TRBV12-5	NA	CASGLVRLAGGPGELFF	TGTGCTAGTGGTTTGGTACGCCTAGCGGGAGGGCCCGGGGAGCTGTTTTTT
TRBJ1-2	TRBD1	TRBV27	few	CASSSSGTGDGYTF	TGTGCCAGCAGTTCCTCCGGGACAGGGGACGGCTACACCTTC
TRBJ2-1	TRBD2	TRBV5-1	many	CASREFIAGHNEQFF	TGCGCCAGCAGGGAATTCATAGCGGGGCACAATGAGCAGTTCTTC
TRBJ1-6	NA	TRBV5-1	NA	CASSLGGDLNSPPHF	TGCGCCAGCAGCTTGGGTGGGGACCTCAATTCACCCCCCCACTTT
TRBJ2-1	NA	TRBV12-3/TRBV12-4	few	CASSLDRVVNNEQFF	TGTGCCAGCAGTTTAGACAGGGTGGTCAACAATGAGCAGTTCTTC
TRBJ2-1	NA	TRBV2	NA	CASKGRVSYNEQFF	TGTGCCAGCAAGGGCAGGGTTTCCTACAATGAGCAGTTCTTC
TRBJ1-5	NA	TRBV10-3	few	CAISRGLASNQPQHF	TGTGCCATCAGTCGAGGACTGGCAAGCAATCAGCCCCAGCATTTT
TRBJ1-2	TRBD1	TRBV20-1	NA	CSASGQGKGYGYTF	TGCAGTGCTAGCGGACAGGGGAAGGGCTATGGCTACACCTTC
TRBJ1-4	NA	TRBV7-9	NA	CASSPRTRATNEKLFF	TGTGCCAGCAGCCCTCGAACGAGGGCAACTAATGAAAAACTGTTTTTT
TRBJ2-7	NA	TRBV20-1	few	CSARGWRDREQYF	TGCAGTGCCCGGGGGTGGCGGGATCGGGAGCAGTACTTC
TRBJ2-5	NA	TRBV20-1	few	CSAHRRPGIQETQYF	TGCAGTGCTCACCGGCGACCGGGGATACAAGAGACCCAGTACTTC
TRBJ2-1	TRBD2	TRBV7-9	few	CASSPRTAGGSIGEQFF	TGTGCCAGCAGCCCCCGTACAGCGGGAGGGTCAATTGGTGAGCAGTTCTTC
TRBJ2-7	TRBD2	TRBV5-1	few	CTSSITSGGSYEQYF	TGCACCAGCAGCATAACTAGCGGCGGCTCCTACGAGCAGTACTTC
TRBJ2-7	TRBD2	TRBV5-4	NA	CASSPGLVSYEQYF	TGTGCCAGCAGTCCGGGACTAGTCTCGTACGAGCAGTACTTC
TRBJ1-2	NA	TRBV10-3	NA	CAISSKEGEDGYTF	TGTGCCATCAGCTCCAAAGAGGGGGAAGATGGCTACACCTTC
TRBJ1-4	NA	TRBV25-1	few	CASSELGQEKLFF	TGTGCCAGCAGTGAATTAGGGCAGGAAAAACTGTTTTTT